The clone carrying this T cell receptor (beta chain) occurred a few times. Its cognate antigen is unknown. The data were taken from a study of cytomegalovirus exposure and HLA in healthy donors. Study-wide findings and caveats: In vitro checks showed that a few CMV-associated chains really do target CMV antigens. Rare TCR sequences dominated, though some public TCRs recurred in many donors.

Assay: immunoSEQ multiplex PCR; the TCRdb copy retains only in-frame clones and omits some. The data show about 280,000 clones, roughly 90% seen once. The CDR3 sequence is 15 residues long. Trimming cost V 3 bases and J 2 bases, with 12 bases left between them. The germline V gene has CDR1 MNHEY and CDR2 SVGAGI. The genes are TRBV6-5 and TRBJ2-3, with D perhaps matching TRBD2 (6 bases). Sample: PBMCs. This TCR was recovered from a young woman in good health and CMV-seronegative. The CDR3 reads CASSYGGSHTDTQYF. The CDR3 region has the DNA TGTGCCAGCAGTTATGGGGGGAGCCACACAGATACGCAGTATTTT.